The T cell receptor (beta chain) described here comes from a study of tumor and adjacent non-tumor tissue in lung cancer. Looking at the study overall: Histology: about twelve adenocarcinoma, a couple of squamous cell carcinoma, 1 small cell lung cancer. The patients, about nine men and several women, were about 31 to 85 with stage I to III disease.

Whole-study results and caveats: Patients with more diverse tumor TCRs had worse survival. Compared with tumor, normal lung showed significantly lower TCR diversity.

The CDR3 totals 13 residues. Trimming pared 6 bases from V and 4 bases from J, leaving 12 bases between. Germline V gene lookup returns CDR1 DFQATT and CDR2 SNEGSKA (reference sequence). No cell sorting was done before RNA was extracted from the tissue. TCRbeta libraries were built with three rounds of nested PCR, modified from ARM-PCR. TCRdb re-analysed the multiplex PCR reads in MiXCR, keeping a single row per CDR3 protein. Of 110,000 or so distinct CDR3 sequences in the sample, roughly 74% were seen once. A note on this clonotype: Its antigen is not identified.

The sequenced sample consisted of lung tumor tissue. The receptor comes from a woman aged 60-70 years with non-small cell lung cancer. This chain joins TRBV20-1 and TRBJ2-2; a possible D gene is TRBD2 (5 bases). CDR3 residues: CSAPTGITGELFF. Here the CDR3 DNA reads TGCAGTGCCCCTACGGGGATCACCGGGGAGCTGTTTTTT.